Listed here are 18 T cell receptor beta chains from one sample, sequenced in a study of blood T cell repertoires in COVID-19. Sequencing used immunoSEQ multiplex PCR; TCRdb keeps in-frame clones, though not all of them. The sample has more than 300,000 clones, around 88% seen once. What was sequenced was peripheral blood. The receptor source for this set is a woman aged 45-59 years with acute or convalescent COVID-19.

The chain links TRBV28 to TRBJ1-2; weak D call: TRBD1 (5 bases). The CDR3 contains 14 residues. V shed 8 bases and J shed 7 bases, with 20 bases lying between them. In germline, CDR1 is MDHEN, CDR2 SYDVKM. The CDR3 sequence is CASRFRTLTGGYTF. The CDR3 DNA follows: TGTGCCAGCCGCTTCAGGACCCTAACAGGTGGCTACACCTTC.

V is TRBV7-9 and J is TRBJ1-1; maybe TRBD1 (6 bases). Trimming left V 4 bases short and J 0 bases short, with 15 bases between. Germline V lookup: CDR1 SEHNR, CDR2 FQNEAQ (reference sequence). This CDR3 has 16 residues. CDR3 nucleotide sequence: TGTGCCAGCAGCTCACGTAATCGACAGGTGAACACTGAAGCTTTCTTT. It yields the protein CASSSRNRQVNTEAFF.

The V gene is TRBV20-1, the J gene TRBJ1-1, with D possibly being TRBD1 (6 bases). The CDR3 sequence is 10 residues long. CDR1 and CDR2 from the germline V gene are DFQATT and SNEGSKA (reference sequence). In nucleotides, the CDR3 is TGCACACAAAAGGACAGAGAAGCTTTCTTT. Its protein is CTQKDREAFF.

This chain joins TRBV4-3 and TRBJ1-1; 7 bases are a match to TRBD1. V dropped 2 bases and J dropped 1; count of bases not matched to a gene: 4. Per germline, CDR1 LGHNA and CDR2 YSLEER. The CDR3 sequence is 15 residues long. CDR3 region: CASSQYRGENTEAFF. The CDR3 coding sequence is TGCGCCAGCAGCCAATACAGGGGCGAGAACACTGAAGCTTTCTTT.

The chain recombines TRBV7-6 with TRBJ2-1, with TRBD2 identical over 12 bases. With 5 bases clipped from V and 9 bases from J, the junction kept 11 bases outside the gene matches. The CDR3 is 16 amino acids. Germline V gene data show CDR1 as SGHVS and CDR2 as FNYEAQ. CDR3 in amino acids: CASSISSGRAVVEQFF. The CDR3 DNA reads TGTGCCAGCAGCATATCTAGCGGGAGGGCCGTTGTTGAGCAGTTCTTC.

The V call is TRBV4-1, the J call TRBJ2-7; 8 nucleotides align to TRBD1. V gave up 2 bases and J gave up 7 bases; unmatched junction bases: 4. CDR1 MGHRA and CDR2 YSYEKL come from the germline V gene. The CDR3 covers 13 residues. The CDR3 DNA reads TGCGCCAGCAGCCAAATCACAGGGGGAGAGCAGTACTTC. Its translation is CASSQITGGEQYF.

The V and J genes are TRBV5-4 and TRBJ2-1; TRBD2 aligns across 9 bases. With V trimmed by 0 bases and J by 8 bases, 6 bases remained unmatched. The CDR3 covers 15 residues. Germline CDR1 reads SGHNT; CDR2 reads YYREEE (reference sequence). CDR3 sequence: CASSLVGSGRYEQFF. In DNA form, the CDR3 reads TGTGCCAGCAGCTTGGTTGGTAGCGGGAGATATGAGCAGTTCTTC.

The sample holds a few counts of this clone. The rearrangement links TRBV30 to TRBJ1-1; D uncertain. The CDR3 has 16 amino acids. V shed 4 bases and J shed 5 bases, with 23 bases lying between them. The germline gives CDR1 GTSNPN, CDR2 SVGIG (reference sequence). The CDR3 bases are TGTGCCTGGAAAGTAAGAGACACCCGAAGTGGGACTGAAGCTTTCTTT. It specifies CAWKVRDTRSGTEAFF.

The chain is built from TRBV20-1 and TRBJ1-1; D perhaps matches TRBD1 (5 bases). Trimming removed 6 bases at V and 5 bases at J, with 10 bases between. The CDR3 runs to 11 residues. Germline CDR1 DFQATT, CDR2 SNEGSKA (reference sequence). CDR3 nucleotides: TGCAGTGCCCTCAAGGGGACTGAAGCTTTCTTT. Translation: CSALKGTEAFF.

The rearrangement joins TRBV3-1 (or the pseudogene TRBV3-2) to TRBJ1-5, with 8 bases that match TRBD1. Germline-derived CDR1 and CDR2 are LGHDT and YNNKEL (reference sequence). V dropped 4 bases and J dropped 4; count of bases not matched to a gene: 3. The CDR3 runs 14 residues. CDR3 bases: TGTGCCAGCAGCCCGACAGGGGTTAATCAGCCCCAGCATTTT. Its protein product is CASSPTGVNQPQHF.

The rearrangement links TRBV9 to TRBJ2-3; 10 positions match TRBD2. Germline loops: CDR1 SGDLS, CDR2 YYNGEE. The CDR3 has 15 amino acids. V dropped 4 bases and J dropped 8; count of bases not matched to a gene: 10. CDR3 in amino acids: CASSPHLAGVATQYF. CDR3 bases: TGTGCCAGCAGCCCACACCTAGCGGGAGTTGCTACGCAGTATTTT.

V usage is TRBV6-5 and J usage is TRBJ2-7; TRBD1 aligns across 10 bases. Per the germline V gene, CDR1 is MNHEY and CDR2 is SVGAGI. The CDR3 is 13 residues long. The trim removed 10 bases at V and 7 bases at J, leaving 10 bases unmatched. CDR3 loop: CATRRGTGEEQYF. CDR3 sequence (DNA): TGTGCCACCCGGCGGGGGACAGGGGAAGAGCAGTACTTC.

This chain connects TRBV14 to TRBJ1-5, with D possibly TRBD1 on 6 matching bases. The CDR3 loop spans 17 amino acids. The V gene's germline CDR1 is SGHDN and CDR2 FVKESK. The germline V and J ends were trimmed by 2 bases and 5 bases, with 19 bases remaining between them. In nucleotides, the CDR3 is TGTGCCAGCAGCCAAAGGTTCGGAGCAGGGGTAGATCAGCCCCAGCATTTT. Translated, it gives CASSQRFGAGVDQPQHF. Using reference TRBV14 and TRBJ1-5 for the parts outside the CDR3, the full variable domain is EAGVTQFPSHSVIEKGQTVTLRCDPISGHDNLYWYRRVMGKEIKFLLHFVKESKQDESGMPNNRFLAERTGGTYSTLKVQPAELEDSGVYFCASSQRFGAGVDQPQHFGDGTRLSIL.

The J gene is TRBJ1-2, the V gene TRBV28; TRBD1 agrees at 10 bases. Germline V lookup: CDR1 MDHEN, CDR2 SYDVKM. Trimming at V came to 5 bases and at J to 4 bases, leaving 7 bases not matched to a gene. There are 15 residues in the CDR3. The DNA for the CDR3 is TGTGCCAGCAGTCCCTCCGGACAGGGGGGCTATGGCTACACCTTC. Translating it yields CASSPSGQGGYGYTF.

The chain links TRBV7-2 to TRBJ1-5; D is ambiguous. Germline V lookup: CDR1 SGHTA, CDR2 FQGNSA. Trimming shortened V by 5 bases and J by 4 bases, and 9 bases separated the two germline ends. The CDR3 has 13 residues. CDR3 amino acids: CASSIGKNQPQHF. In DNA, the CDR3 is TGTGCCAGCAGCATCGGGAAAAATCAGCCCCAGCATTTT.

The V call is TRBV3-1 (or the pseudogene TRBV3-2), the J call TRBJ2-5; 9 bases match TRBD2. This CDR3 comprises 17 residues. Unmatched junction bases numbered 8, after V lost 3 bases and J lost 0 bases. Germline CDR1 reads LGHDT; CDR2 reads YNNKEL (reference sequence). Written as DNA, the CDR3 is TGTGCCAGCAGCCAGGGGGTTAGCGGGAGTAACCAAGAGACCCAGTACTTC. It translates to CASSQGVSGSNQETQYF.

This chain joins TRBV2 and TRBJ2-7, with D possibly matching TRBD2 (6 bases). Germline V lookup: CDR1 SNHLY, CDR2 FYNNEI. V was cut by 7 bases and J by 1 base, with 20 bases left in between. The CDR3 is 16 residues long. The CDR3: CASTIGGRRGSYEQYF. Written as DNA, the CDR3 is TGTGCCAGCACTATTGGGGGACGGAGGGGATCCTACGAGCAGTACTTC.

This clone occurred once. The chain links TRBV4-2 to TRBJ1-1; D not resolved. The CDR3 sequence is 16 residues long. Germline-derived CDR1 and CDR2 are LGHNA and YNFKEQ. V was trimmed by 0 bases and J by 1 base, leaving 12 bases between them. The CDR3 protein is CASSQEIIRSNTEAFF. For the CDR3, the DNA is TGTGCCAGCAGCCAAGAGATCATCAGATCGAACACTGAAGCTTTCTTT.